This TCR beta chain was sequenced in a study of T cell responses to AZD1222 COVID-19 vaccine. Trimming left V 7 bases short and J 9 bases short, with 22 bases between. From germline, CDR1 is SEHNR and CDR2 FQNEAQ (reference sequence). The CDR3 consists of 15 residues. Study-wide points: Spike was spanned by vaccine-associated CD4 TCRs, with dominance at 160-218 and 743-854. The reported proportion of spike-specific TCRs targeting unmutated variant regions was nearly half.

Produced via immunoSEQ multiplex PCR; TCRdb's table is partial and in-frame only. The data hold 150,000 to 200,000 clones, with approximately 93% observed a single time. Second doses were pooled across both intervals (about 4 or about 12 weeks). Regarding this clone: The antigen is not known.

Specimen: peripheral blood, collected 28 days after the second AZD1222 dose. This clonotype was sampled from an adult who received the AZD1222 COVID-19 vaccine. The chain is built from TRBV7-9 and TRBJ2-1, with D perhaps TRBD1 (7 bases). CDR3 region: CASIDRDSKAGEQFF. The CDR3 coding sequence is TGTGCCAGCATCGACCGGGACAGTAAAGCGGGTGAGCAGTTCTTC.